These 27 T cell receptor beta chains were all obtained from the same sample, sequenced in a study of glioma-infiltrating T cells. TCR alpha and beta CDR3 regions were amplified from RNA using iRepertoire nested multiplex PCR. TCRdb re-called the multiplex PCR reads with MiXCR, one entry per CDR3 protein. In the table there are under 200,000 distinct CDR3 sequences, over 40% of which are singletons. Input material: glioma tissue, nonneoplastic brain tissue, or PBMCs (not recorded which). The receptors stem from a human donor with low-grade glioma or glioblastoma, undergoing nonglioma brain surgery, or in good health (not recorded which).

Comment on this clonotype: This could be a read error, since a much larger clone is one nucleotide away. The CDR3 loop reads CSDARYEQYF. The CDR3 bases are TGCAGTGATGCCCGCTACGAGCAGTACTTC. This chain connects TRBV20-1 to TRBJ2-7; D remains ambiguous. V was trimmed by 7 bases and J by 3 bases, leaving 7 bases between them. The CDR3 spans 10 residues. Germline lookup yields CDR1 DFQATT and CDR2 SNEGSKA (reference sequence).

In regard to this clonotype: This may be a read error, as it is one base from a much larger clone. The gene calls are TRBV20-1 and TRBJ2-1, with no clear D. Per germline, CDR1 DFQATT and CDR2 SNEGSKA (reference sequence). The CDR3 sequence is 15 residues long. V dropped 6 bases and J dropped 4 bases, with 19 bases sitting between them. The CDR3 here is CSAPLGNSRYNEQFF. In DNA form, the CDR3 reads TGCAGTGCGCCCCTTGGGAATAGCAGATACAATGAGCAGTTCTTC.

This clonotype was recorded at least ten times. This may be a read error, as it is one base from a much larger clone. This sequence joins TRBV27 and TRBJ2-1; tentative D call: TRBD2 (5 bases). The CDR3 is 14 residues long. Germline CDR1 reads MNHEY; CDR2 reads SMNVEV (reference sequence). The CDR3 loop reads CASGLPTSYNEQFF. The DNA for the CDR3 is TGTGCCAGCGGTTTACCTACTAGCTACAATGAGCAGTTCTTC.

This clonotype was seen many times. This chain joins TRBV6-1 and TRBJ1-4, with no clear D. Trimming cost V 5 bases and J 10 bases, with 14 bases left between them. The CDR3 totals 13 residues. Germline V gives CDR1 MNHNS, CDR2 SASEGT. For the CDR3, the DNA is TGTGCCAGCAGTCTGACTGGTGAGGGAAAACTGTTTTTT. Amino acid sequence: CASSLTGEGKLFF.

This clonotype was observed a handful of times. V usage is TRBV7-9 and J usage is TRBJ1-1; D is perhaps TRBD1 (5 bases). V was clipped by 2 bases and J by 4 bases, with 14 bases between them. Germline lookup yields CDR1 SEHNR and CDR2 FQNEAQ (reference sequence). The CDR3 loop spans 15 amino acids. CDR3 DNA sequence: TGTGCCAGCAGCTTATCATCAGGGTTTATCACTGAAGCTTTCTTT. Translating gives CASSLSSGFITEAFF. The full variable domain, its missing parts supplied by reference TRBV7-9 and TRBJ1-1, is DTGVSQNPRHKITKRGQNVTFRCDPISEHNRLYWYRQTLGQGPEFLTYFQNEAQLEKSRLLSDRFSAERPKGSFSTLEIQRTEQGDSAMYLCASSLSSGFITEAFFGQGTRLTVV.

The count of this clonotype is one. At one of its ends the junction is not consistent with the germline gene, which may arise from a read error. The chain recombines TRBV4-2 with TRBJ2-1, with TRBD2 as a possible D gene (5 bases). Germline-derived CDR1 and CDR2 are LGHNA and YNFKEQ. The CDR3 has 16 amino acids. CDR3 amino acids: CASSQEGEGFYNEHFF. The CDR3 region has the DNA TGTGCCAGCAGCCAAGAAGGTGAGGGATTCTACAATGAGCATTTCTTC.

V is TRBV11-2 and J is TRBJ2-3; the D gene is possibly TRBD2 (5 bases). Germline V gene data show CDR1 as SGHAT and CDR2 as FQNNGV. The CDR3 extends over 17 amino acids. Trimming took off 0 bases at V and 2 bases at J, with 15 bases between the two ends. The CDR3 loop reads CASSLDRAESLTDTQYF. The CDR3 DNA sequence: TGTGCCAGCAGCTTAGATAGAGCGGAAAGCCTCACAGATACGCAGTATTTT.

The chain joins TRBV28 to TRBJ2-5, with a weak D call TRBD1 (6 bases). Trimming took off 5 bases at V and 3 bases at J, with 19 bases between the two ends. From germline, CDR1 is MDHEN and CDR2 SYDVKM. The CDR3 loop spans 16 amino acids. The CDR3 DNA reads TGTGCCAGCAGTCAGGGGTTCCCGGACCTCGAAGAGACCCAGTACTTC. Translating gives CASSQGFPDLEETQYF.

The J gene is TRBJ1-1, the V gene TRBV6-1; no reliable D call. CDR1 MNHNS and CDR2 SASEGT come from the germline V gene. This CDR3 contains 13 residues. Trimming stripped 8 bases from V and 4 bases from J, with 14 bases between. CDR3: CASREQWGTEAFF. The DNA for the CDR3 is TGTGCCAGCCGCGAACAGTGGGGCACTGAAGCTTTCTTT.

This clonotype was counted a few times. J is TRBJ1-1 and V is TRBV30; D uncertain. The germline V and J ends were trimmed by 0 bases and 3 bases, with 11 bases remaining between them. CDR1 is GTSNPN, CDR2 SVGIG, per germline (reference sequence). This CDR3 contains 14 residues. CDR3: CAWSVSHGYTEAFF. CDR3 nucleotide sequence: TGTGCCTGGAGTGTATCTCACGGTTACACTGAAGCTTTCTTT.

This clonotype was observed a few times. A much larger clone differs from this one at a single base, so this may be a read error. The J gene is TRBJ2-7, the V gene TRBV28; D might be TRBD2 (6 bases). V lost 3 bases and J 5 bases, leaving 14 bases between the germline ends. The CDR3 totals 14 residues. CDR1 is MDHEN and CDR2 is SYDVKM in the germline V gene. The CDR3 DNA is TGTGCCAGCAGTTTCTGCTCAGGGAGGCACGAGCAGTACTTC. It codes for CASSFCSGRHEQYF.

This chain joins TRBV24-1 and TRBJ2-2; D unresolved. Germline V gene lookup returns CDR1 KGHDR and CDR2 SFDVKD. The CDR3 covers 14 residues. Trimming cost V 2 bases and J 3 bases, with 6 bases left between them. The CDR3 here is CATSDYMDTGELFF. CDR3 coding DNA: TGTGCCACCAGTGATTACATGGACACCGGGGAGCTGTTTTTT.

In the case of this clonotype: Given a much more abundant clone one base away, this may be a read error. The chain has TRBV20-1 and TRBJ2-1; 10 bases are a match to TRBD2. Germline CDR1 and CDR2: DFQATT and SNEGSKA (reference sequence). This CDR3 is 16 amino acids long. The V and J ends lost 3 bases and 6 bases, in that order; junction bases with no gene match: 11. The CDR3 is CSARELYSGRSNEQFF. CDR3 bases: TGCAGTGCTAGGGAACTATATAGCGGGAGGTCCAATGAGCAGTTCTTC.

V usage is TRBV29-1 and J usage is TRBJ2-7, with TRBD2 as a possible D gene (5 bases). V was cut by 4 bases and J by 5 bases, with 21 bases left in between. The CDR3 totals 15 residues. The V gene's germline CDR1 is SQVTM and CDR2 ANQGSEA. The CDR3 protein is CSVGVSWTGVDEQYF. CDR3 DNA: TGCAGCGTTGGAGTCTCCTGGACTGGCGTGGACGAGCAGTACTTC.

The table lists this clonotype with a few counts. V is TRBV29-1 and J is TRBJ2-1; 7 bases agree with TRBD2. Germline V lookup: CDR1 SQVTM, CDR2 ANQGSEA. This CDR3 is 13 amino acids long. V was pared by 7 bases and J by 4 bases, with 7 bases of the junction left unmatched. As DNA, the CDR3 is TGCAGCGCGGGACTAACGCGATACAATGAGCAGTTCTTC. Translated, it gives CSAGLTRYNEQFF.

In its sample, this clonotype was seen many times. The chain links TRBV28 to TRBJ1-2, with TRBD1 matching 7 bases. V was pared by 4 bases and J by 3 bases, with 5 bases of the junction left unmatched. The CDR3 spans 14 residues. CDR1 and CDR2 from the germline V gene are MDHEN and SYDVKM. Here the CDR3 DNA reads TGTGCCAGCAGTTCTCAGACAGGGCACTATGGCTACACCTTC. Translation gives CASSSQTGHYGYTF.

As concerns this clonotype: A read error may explain this, as a much larger clone is one base away. The chain uses TRBV28 and TRBJ2-1, with 8 bases identical to TRBD2. CDR1 MDHEN and CDR2 SYDVKM come from the germline V gene. The CDR3 has 16 residues. The ends lost 2 bases at V and 4 bases at J; junction bases unmatched: 7. CDR3 DNA: TGTGCCAGCAGTTTAAGACCAGCGGGAGCGTACAATGAGCAGTTCTTC. Protein sequence: CASSLRPAGAYNEQFF.

A note on this clonotype: An end of the junction differs from the germline gene, which may be a read error. The chain links TRBV4-1 to TRBJ1-5; 7 bases are shared with TRBD1. This CDR3 is built from 16 residues. From germline, CDR1 is MGHRA and CDR2 YSYEKL. The chain's CDR3 is CASSRGTVLINQPQHF. The CDR3 coding sequence is TGTGCCAGCAGCCGAGGGACAGTGCTAATCAATCAGCCCCAGCATTTT.

Remarks on this clonotype: A much larger clonotype is one base distant, so this may be a read error. The chain employs TRBV19 and TRBJ2-7; 9 nucleotides line up with TRBD2. With 10 bases clipped from V and 5 bases from J, the junction kept 12 bases outside the gene matches. The CDR3 runs to 14 residues. CDR1 and CDR2 (germline): LNHDA, SQIVND (reference sequence). The CDR3 DNA reads as TGTGCCACCAGATCCGGGACTAGCCCCGACGAGCAGTACTTC. It translates to CATRSGTSPDEQYF.

About this clonotype itself: This may be a read error, as it is one base from a much larger clone. This chain uses TRBV11-1 with TRBJ2-7; D not resolved. In germline, CDR1 is SGHAT, CDR2 FQDESV (reference sequence). The CDR3 covers 12 residues. CDR3 sequence reads: CASSSTGYDQYF. The CDR3 DNA reads TGTGCCAGCAGCTCCACGGGCTACGATCAGTACTTC.

This clonotype was counted many times. The V and J genes are TRBV3-1 and TRBJ2-2; weak D call: TRBD2 (6 bases). V was shortened by 2 bases and J by 2 bases, with 18 bases between the two germline ends. The CDR3 sequence is 18 residues long. Germline CDR1 and CDR2: LGHDT and YNNKEL (reference sequence). CDR3 protein: CASSQNYAGTLNTGELFF. In DNA form, the CDR3 reads TGTGCCAGCAGCCAAAACTATGCCGGGACTTTAAACACCGGGGAGCTGTTTTTT.

There are a few counts of this clonotype. This may stem from a read error, because a much larger clone lies one nucleotide away. In nucleotides, the CDR3 is TGTGCCAGCACCCCACGAGGACAGGGCTACGAGAAGTACTTC. Protein product: CASTPRGQGYEKYF. The chain carries TRBV28 and TRBJ2-7, with 8 bases identical to TRBD1. CDR1 is MDHEN and CDR2 is SYDVKM in the germline V gene. The CDR3 spans 14 residues.

Regarding this clonotype: A much bigger clone sits one base away, suggesting this may be a read error. The J gene is TRBJ1-1, the V gene TRBV28, with a weak D call TRBD1 (5 bases). CDR1 and CDR2 (germline): MDHEN, SYDVKM. V lost 4 bases and J lost 9, with 18 bases in between. The CDR3 extends over 14 amino acids. In nucleotides, the CDR3 is TGTGCCAGCAGTTCCCCGGGGGTGCGAACTCAAGCTTTCTTT. The encoded protein is CASSSPGVRTQAFF.

As for this clonotype: The CDR3 carries no conserved terminal phenylalanine or tryptophan, so it likely arises from a read error. The chain has TRBV10-1 and TRBJ2-1, with TRBD2 matching over 8 bases. Germline trimming cut 5 bases from V and 4 bases from J; bases unmatched to any gene: 10. The CDR3 has 16 amino acids. Germline lookup yields CDR1 WNHNN and CDR2 SYGVQD (reference sequence). The CDR3 here is CASSPSGSLGYNEQFI. The CDR3 nucleotides read TGCGCCAGCAGTCCTAGCGGGTCGTTAGGGTACAATGAGCAGTTCATC.

With respect to this clonotype: A much larger clone sits a single nucleotide away, making a read error possible. The rearrangement links TRBV20-1 to TRBJ2-3; D ambiguous. The CDR3 extends over 17 amino acids. CDR1 DFQATT and CDR2 SNEGSKA come from the germline V gene (reference sequence). CDR3 region: CSSSSGRRVASTDTQYF. The CDR3 DNA reads as TGCAGTTCTAGTTCGGGCAGAAGGGTAGCTAGCACAGATACGCAGTATTTT.

This clonotype was seen only a few times. The chain links TRBV5-6 to TRBJ2-7; D gene unclear. From germline, CDR1 is SGHDT and CDR2 YYEEEE. CDR3 length equals 14 residues. V lost 2 bases and J 2 bases, leaving 11 bases between the germline ends. The chain's CDR3 is CASSFVNSPYEQYF. In DNA, the CDR3 is TGTGCCAGCAGCTTCGTCAACAGCCCCTACGAGCAGTACTTC.

This clonotype was detected many times. The chain is built from TRBV2 and TRBJ2-1; 7 nucleotides align to TRBD2. This CDR3 is built from 12 residues. The germline CDR1 and CDR2 sequences are SNHLY and FYNNEI. With V trimmed by 7 bases and J by 6 bases, 3 bases remained unmatched. The CDR3 nucleotides are TGTGCCAGCACCCCTAGCGGCAATGAGCAGTTCTTC. Its protein is CASTPSGNEQFF.